This record concerns one TCR beta chain sequence. Its binding antigen is unknown. Per-base qualities were not stored, and no clone one base away is much larger. Using immunoSEQ, frozen genomic DNA was subjected to high-throughput TCRbeta CDR3 sequencing, a process that included PCR amplification, mapping, bias correction and internal controls. The source study handled its data this way. Productive rearrangements were kept, and unique TCRbeta sequences were defined by CDR3 nucleotide sequence plus V and J gene. For classification of a sequence as donor-reactive, at least 5-fold expansion in CFSE-low cells relative to unstimulated pre-transplant cells and a frequency of at least 0.01% were required. Minimum frequency thresholds were set for each subject on the basis of the unstimulated sample with the lowest template count, so that a detection power of at least 90% was ensured. Jensen-Shannon divergence between the top 1000 TCRbeta sequences post- versus pre-transplant served as the measure of repertoire turnover. Changes in detection of donor-reactive sequences were tested with two-sided Fisher's exact tests. This immuneACCESS table, as held by TCRdb, lists in-frame sequences with V and J called but not all clones. Of the missing ones, under half trace to an unresolved V gene in checked studies; the others have no known cause. Clonal size and the V and J genes are those of that table, whereas D and trimming came from the DNA. The sample table holds about 120,000 clones, of which around nine tenths were seen once. The leading ten clones occupy about 0.8% of the sample.

The CDR3 sequence holds 17 residues, the cysteine and phenylalanine included. CDR3 DNA is the only sequence kept; it has 51 bases, read in frame from the first base. The germline V gene specifies ENHRY as CDR1 and SYGVKD as CDR2. V is cut by 0 bases and J by 0 bases, and the space between the germline ends is 12 bases. This entry is derived from a study of T cell clones after liver transplantation (dated by TCRdb to about 2019). Study-wide context: ITN030ST, the source of the samples, was a randomized trial that attempted immunosuppression withdrawal within 2 years of liver transplantation. No induction therapy was given to the subjects, and standard immunosuppression was administered until randomization at 12-24 months post-transplant. Blood samples were collected pre-transplant, pre-randomization before withdrawal, and post-randomization after either full withdrawal or failed withdrawal. Tolerance was defined as complete withdrawal of immunosuppression for at least one year without a rise in liver enzymes beyond twice the upper limit of normal. The studied cohort comprised 8 liver transplant recipients, 3 classified as tolerant and 5 as non-tolerant. Three of the eight recipients were HCV-positive; the others were transplanted for non-autoimmune, non-viral indications. As an antigen-independent comparator for donor-reactive sequences, third party-reactive TCRbeta sequences were also identified from pre-transplant MLRs. Donor-reactive T cell clones were identified by TCRbeta sequencing following a pre-transplant mixed lymphocyte reaction and were subsequently tracked in post-transplant blood. What the research found in general, with its limitations: After accounting for repertoire turnover, donor-reactive detection was significantly reduced in 7 of 8 subjects for CD4 and 8 of 8 for CD8. Conclusions were preliminary, limited by small, heterogeneous patient numbers and non-standardized post-transplant time points. Donor-reactive sequences decreased more than third party-reactive sequences, which suggests partial antigen-specific deletion that was not related to withdrawal success. Circulating donor-reactive CD4 TCRbeta sequences fell significantly post-transplant in most of the 8 subjects, irrespective of tolerance or HCV status. In a couple of subjects, low numbers of available donor cells limited the measurable donor-reactive repertoire. Since no allograft tissue specimens were available, donor-reactive T cells may have migrated into the graft instead of being deleted.

Unstimulated PBMCs, after thawing, were stained for CD3, CD4 and CD8 and then FACS-sorted into CD3+CD4+ and CD3+CD8+ populations. Each of the 8 studied subjects was randomized to immunosuppression withdrawal. The Qiagen DNeasy Blood and Tissue Kit was used for genomic DNA isolation. The chain links TRBV10-3 with TRBJ1-5; a confident D gene designation cannot be given. This sequence was found in a human patient who received a liver transplant. A transplant means some T cells may be of graft donor rather than patient origin. This specimen consisted of CD4+ T cells from blood, obtained 12 months after liver transplant. The DNA is TGTGCCATCAGTGAGTCGAGGTATGCCAGTAGCAATCAGCCCCAGCATTTT. This sequence encodes CAISESRYASSNQPQHF.